These T cell receptor beta chains were read from a single sample in a study of blood T cell repertoires in COVID-19. Sequenced by immunoSEQ multiplex PCR; TCRdb stores in-frame clones only, minus some. The sample records 250,000 or so clones, 88% being singletons. Sequencing was carried out using peripheral blood. Receptors originate from a woman aged 25 to 39 with acute or convalescent COVID-19. CDR3s include the opening cysteine and the closing phenylalanine or tryptophan. The order of the fields is D gene, clone size, V gene, CDR3 length, J gene, CDR3 protein. A D gene is named only where the DNA matches it firmly. Clone size is not always given. Where it is, it says once, few, many or a class for expanded clones.

NA	NA	TRBV18	15	TRBJ2-2	CASSPGTHYTGELFF
NA	NA	TRBV5-1	15	TRBJ2-2	CASSRVGENTGELFF
NA	NA	TRBV19	14	TRBJ2-1	CASSIGSSYNEQFF
NA	NA	TRBV6-5	13	TRBJ2-5	CASSYRDLETQYF
NA	NA	TRBV9	16	TRBJ2-7	CASSVGGAGAPYEQYF
NA	NA	TRBV30	14	TRBJ2-7	CAWSVRAAGVEQYF
NA	NA	TRBV6-5	15	TRBJ2-2	CASSYRRLNTGELFF
TRBD2	NA	TRBV5-1	15	TRBJ2-2	CASSLGTRNTGELFF
NA	NA	TRBV5-1	11	TRBJ2-5	CASSLKETQYF
TRBD1	NA	TRBV18	13	TRBJ2-7	CASSQQGAGEQYF
NA	NA	TRBV11-2	11	TRBJ2-2	CASKRTGELFF
NA	NA	TRBV12-3/TRBV12-4	13	TRBJ2-7	CASSQQSSYEQYF
TRBD1	NA	TRBV5-4	14	TRBJ2-7	CASSLWTGPYEQYF
NA	NA	TRBV11-3	15	TRBJ2-5	CASSLRQQGQETQYF
NA	NA	TRBV5-6	15	TRBJ2-3	CASSLSGLGTDTQYF
NA	NA	TRBV11-3	16	TRBJ2-2	CASSLVSPSQAGELFF
TRBD1	NA	TRBV5-4	13	TRBJ2-7	CASSLQGAYEQYF
TRBD1	NA	TRBV29-1	12	TRBJ1-2	CSVWAGGGGYTF
TRBD1	NA	TRBV24-1	16	TRBJ1-3	CATSDPGQGPGNTIYF
TRBD2	once	TRBV5-1	16	TRBJ2-7	CASSLADSGINYEQYF
TRBD1	NA	TRBV25-1	17	TRBJ2-2	CASSPIWDRGRIGELFF
NA	NA	TRBV6-5	15	TRBJ1-1	CASSYWRQGDTEAFF
NA	NA	TRBV30	11	TRBJ1-1	CAWTVRDEAFF
NA	NA	TRBV9	15	TRBJ1-5	CASSVDQGRNQPQHF
TRBD1	NA	TRBV5-4	17	TRBJ1-2	CASSLAQGAFSRDGYTF
NA	once	TRBV2	14	TRBJ1-1	CASSDRGMNTEAFF
NA	NA	TRBV6-5	16	TRBJ1-3	CASSYSREPIGNTIYF
NA	NA	TRBV4-3	16	TRBJ1-2	CASSQGGRARPYGYTF
NA	NA	TRBV7-8	15	TRBJ2-7	CASSLGLAETGEQYF
NA	NA	TRBV14	12	TRBJ2-1	CASSRPSHEQFF
TRBD1	NA	TRBV25-1	15	TRBJ1-2	CASSPPDRVFYGYTF
NA	few	TRBV11-2	14	TRBJ1-5	CASSLTGVFQPQHF
TRBD2	NA	TRBV7-6	18	TRBJ2-3	CASSLGPAGGTRTDTQYF
NA	NA	TRBV11-3	14	TRBJ2-1	CASSEMTGYNEQFF